This T cell receptor (beta chain) is drawn from a study of T cell responses to AZD1222 COVID-19 vaccine. The V gene end was trimmed by 5 bases and the J gene end by 6 bases; junction bases not matched to a gene: 14. The CDR3 totals 16 residues. Germline V gives CDR1 SGHTA, CDR2 FQGNSA. Profiling relied on immunoSEQ multiplex PCR, and the TCRdb table lists in-frame clones only, not all of them. The sample includes some 130,000 clones, about nine tenths seen only once; the top ten take more than 20%. This clone has just a few counts. The antigen is undetermined. Study-wide results and limits: Vaccine-associated CD4 TCRs ranged over spike, dominating at 160-218 and 743-854.

The chain links TRBV7-2 to TRBJ2-3; 7 bases line up with TRBD2. This receptor was identified in an adult in good health. Here the sequenced sample was peripheral blood, taken on day 0 of AZD1222 vaccination. CDR3 residues: CASSIGLVGPRDTQYF. CDR3 coding DNA: TGTGCCAGCAGCATAGGACTAGTGGGGCCCCGGGATACGCAGTATTTT. Full variable domain (rest looked up from reference TRBV7-2 and TRBJ2-3): GAGVSQSPSNKVTEKGKDVELRCDPISGHTALYWYRQSLGQGLEFLIYFQGNSAPDKSGLPSDRFSAERTGGSVSTLTIQRTQQEDSAVYLCASSIGLVGPRDTQYFGPGTRLTVL.